Below, 25 T cell receptor beta chains from the same sample are listed, as sequenced in a study of cytomegalovirus exposure and HLA in healthy donors. Primers for the PCR totalled 60 Vbeta and 13 Jbeta. Profiled with immunoSEQ multiplex PCR; TCRdb holds only in-frame clones, not every one. The table lists about 120,000 clones, roughly 82% of them singletons. Source material: PBMCs. The receptors were gathered from a man in his late teens or twenties in good health and CMV-seropositive.

The chain is built from TRBV23-1 and TRBJ2-7; no reliable D call. TRBV23-1 is an open reading frame whose function is uncertain. V shed 6 bases and J shed 6 bases, with 18 bases lying between them. The CDR3 extends over 14 amino acids. CDR3 nucleotide sequence: TGCGCCAGCAGCCGACATCGCGTCGGTTGCGAGCAGTACTTC. It translates to CASSRHRVGCEQYF.

The genes are TRBV30 and TRBJ2-5; 9 bases line up with TRBD2. Germline-derived CDR1 and CDR2 are GTSNPN and SVGIG (reference sequence). The J segment lost 5 bases and the V segment lost 6 bases, leaving 7 bases of the junction unmatched. This CDR3 is 13 amino acids long. CDR3 sequence: CACALAGAETQYF. CDR3 nucleotide sequence: TGTGCCTGCGCACTAGCGGGCGCGGAGACCCAGTACTTC. The full variable domain, completed using reference TRBV30 and TRBJ2-5, is SQTIHQWPATLVQPVGSPLSLECTVEGTSNPNLYWYRQAAGRGLQLLFYSVGIGQISSEVPQNLSASRPQDRQFILSSKKLLLSDSGFYLCACALAGAETQYFGPGTRLLVL.

The gene calls are TRBV5-5 and TRBJ1-2, with 7 positions matching TRBD1. Per the germline V gene, CDR1 is SGHKS and CDR2 is YYEKEE (reference sequence). This CDR3 region has 17 residues. After removal of 3 bases from V and 1 base from J, the junction contained 12 bases not matched to a gene. The CDR3 DNA sequence: TGTGCCAGCAGCTATGGGGACAGAGTTTACCATAACTATGGCTACACCTTC. Protein: CASSYGDRVYHNYGYTF.

This clone was seen a few times. Germline is not matched at one junction end, which may reflect a read error. The genes are TRBV7-9 and TRBJ1-4; the D gene is possibly TRBD1 (5 bases). Germline CDR1 is SEHNR and CDR2 is FQNEAQ (reference sequence). The CDR3 has 16 amino acids. The DNA for the CDR3 is TGTTCCAGCAGCTTACCCGTCGGGGGTACTAATGAAAAACTGTTTTTT. This encodes CSSSLPVGGTNEKLFF.

There are a few counts of this clone. V is TRBV9 and J is TRBJ1-1; D gene ambiguous. In germline, CDR1 is SGDLS, CDR2 YYNGEE. The length of the CDR3 is 14 residues. V was trimmed by 0 bases and J by 0 bases, leaving 6 bases between them. The CDR3 spells CASSVERMNTEAFF. The CDR3, as DNA: TGTGCCAGCAGCGTAGAGAGAATGAACACTGAAGCTTTCTTT.

This clone has more than one count but fewer than ten. The chain has TRBV2 and TRBJ2-2; 9 positions agree with TRBD1. CDR3 size: 14 residues. V shed 10 bases and J 3 bases; nucleotides not matched to a gene: 6. Germline lookup yields CDR1 SNHLY and CDR2 FYNNEI. The chain's CDR3 is CATPQGADTGELFF. DNA for the CDR3: TGTGCCACACCACAGGGGGCTGACACCGGGGAGCTGTTTTTT.

V is TRBV11-2 and J is TRBJ2-7; tentatively, D is TRBD2 (7 bases). The germline CDR1 and CDR2 sequences are SGHAT and FQNNGV. The CDR3 runs to 16 residues. Trimming cost V 0 bases and J 4 bases, with 16 bases left between them. CDR3 sequence (DNA): TGTGCCAGCAGCTTAGATCCCGGGGGGCGCAGGTACGAGCAGTACTTC. It specifies CASSLDPGGRRYEQYF.

This clone appeared a few times. The rearrangement links TRBV11-3 to TRBJ2-2; 8 positions agree with TRBD1. The germline CDR1 and CDR2 sequences are SGHNT and YENEEA. With 5 bases clipped from V and 7 bases from J, the junction kept 15 bases outside the gene matches. There are 17 residues in the CDR3. CDR3 sequence reads: CASSAGNGQGGGGELFF. Here the CDR3 DNA reads TGTGCCAGCAGCGCCGGGAATGGACAGGGAGGAGGCGGGGAGCTGTTTTTT.

This rearrangement joins TRBV29-1 to TRBJ2-3, with 7 bases identical to TRBD2. The CDR3 consists of 11 residues. With 6 bases clipped from V and 7 bases from J, the junction kept 4 bases outside the gene matches. The V gene's germline CDR1 is SQVTM and CDR2 ANQGSEA. The CDR3 is CSVGGRHTQYF. The DNA of the CDR3 is TGCAGCGTGGGAGGGAGGCATACGCAGTATTTT.

The chain is built from TRBV5-1 and TRBJ2-7, with no clear D. This CDR3 region has 11 residues. Trimming stripped 5 bases from V and 7 bases from J, with 10 bases between. Looked up from germline, CDR1 is SGHRS and CDR2 is YFSETQ. This CDR3 is CASRAETEQYF. Written as DNA, the CDR3 is TGCGCCAGCAGGGCTGAGACAGAGCAGTACTTC. Supplemented by reference TRBV5-1 and TRBJ2-7, the full variable domain reads KAGVTQTPRYLIKTRGQQVTLSCSPISGHRSVSWYQQTPGQGLQFLFEYFSETQRNKGNFPGRFSGRQFSNSRSEMNVSTLELGDSALYLCASRAETEQYFGPGTRLTVT.

The rearrangement joins TRBV14 to TRBJ1-1, with D uncertain. The CDR3 is 17 amino acids. V lost 1 base and J 5 bases, leaving 20 bases between the germline ends. Germline lookup yields CDR1 SGHDN and CDR2 FVKESK. The CDR3 nucleotides are TGTGCCAGCAGCCAAGTCCTAACAAGGAGTGGGAGTACTGAAGCTTTCTTT. As protein: CASSQVLTRSGSTEAFF.

This clone was found a few times. The chain combines TRBV10-2 with TRBJ2-7; 9 nucleotides match TRBD1. The V and J ends lost 11 bases and 3 bases, in that order; junction bases with no gene match: 14. This CDR3 region has 15 residues. From germline, CDR1 is WSHSY and CDR2 SAAADI. CDR3 sequence: CAGYDPGQGVYEQYF. Here the CDR3 DNA reads TGCGCCGGCTACGACCCGGGACAGGGCGTCTACGAGCAGTACTTC.

The V call is TRBV5-5, the J call TRBJ1-1; tentative D call: TRBD1 (5 bases). This CDR3 has 16 amino acids. Trimming shortened V by 0 bases and J by 4 bases, and 16 bases separated the two germline ends. The germline gives CDR1 SGHKS, CDR2 YYEKEE (reference sequence). The CDR3 protein is CASSLVTGSSSTEAFF. The CDR3 DNA sequence: TGTGCCAGCAGCTTGGTAACAGGTAGTTCTAGCACTGAAGCTTTCTTT.

This clone was observed a handful of times. The rearrangement joins TRBV27 to TRBJ2-5; the match to TRBD2 covers 9 bases. CDR1 is MNHEY and CDR2 is SMNVEV in the germline V gene (reference sequence). Unmatched junction bases numbered 6, after V lost 5 bases and J lost 2 bases. CDR3 length equals 15 residues. In DNA, the CDR3 is TGTGCCAGCAGTCTGGGGACTAGCCAACAAGAGACCCAGTACTTC. Translating gives CASSLGTSQQETQYF.

CDR3 sequence (DNA): TGCGCCAGCAGCGCGGACATGATGAACACTGAAGCTTTCTTT. Protein: CASSADMMNTEAFF. This rearrangement joins TRBV5-1 to TRBJ1-1, with D possibly matching TRBD1 (5 bases). Germline V gives CDR1 SGHRS, CDR2 YFSETQ. The CDR3 loop spans 14 amino acids. V was shortened by 4 bases and J by 0 bases, with 10 bases between the two germline ends.

The chain is built from TRBV2 and TRBJ2-7; the D is unclear. CDR1 and CDR2 from the germline V gene are SNHLY and FYNNEI. The V and J ends lost 2 bases and 0 bases respectively, with 8 bases between them. The CDR3 runs 14 residues. Written as DNA, the CDR3 is TGTGCCAGCAGTGAAACAGAATCCTCCTACGAGCAGTACTTC. Its protein product is CASSETESSYEQYF.

V gene TRBV15 combines with J gene TRBJ1-2; no clear D. This CDR3 has 15 residues. The ends were cut back, 0 bases at V and 1 base at J, with 9 bases in the middle. CDR1 and CDR2 (germline): LNHNV, YYDKDF (reference sequence). The chain's CDR3 is CATSRDRNSNYGYTF. The CDR3 DNA is TGTGCCACCAGCAGAGATCGGAACAGTAACTATGGCTACACCTTC.

The chain carries TRBV27 and TRBJ1-2; D is possibly TRBD1 (5 bases). Germline values: CDR1 MNHEY, CDR2 SMNVEV (reference sequence). CDR3 length equals 15 residues. Between the trimmed V and J ends, which lost 5 bases and 1 base, there was a span of 14 bases. The CDR3 DNA is TGTGCCAGCAGTCCCTCGACAGTACGTAACTATGGCTACACCTTC. Translation gives CASSPSTVRNYGYTF.

This rearrangement joins TRBV10-3 to TRBJ2-1; D unresolved. This CDR3 is built from 12 residues. Trimming shortened V by 0 bases and J by 9 bases, and 6 bases separated the two germline ends. The germline V gene encodes CDR1 ENHRY and CDR2 SYGVKD. The CDR3 DNA reads TGTGCCATCAGTGAGTCTGGGCCTGAGCAGTTCTTC. Amino acid sequence: CAISESGPEQFF.

This clone was recorded a few times. This rearrangement joins TRBV15 to TRBJ2-5, with no clear D. The ends were cut back, 0 bases at V and 2 bases at J, with 4 bases in the middle. The CDR3 loop spans 13 amino acids. CDR1 and CDR2 from the germline V gene are LNHNV and YYDKDF (reference sequence). The CDR3 coding sequence is TGTGCCACCAGCAGAGATCCACAAGAGACCCAGTACTTC. Translating it yields CATSRDPQETQYF.

The V gene is TRBV29-1, the J gene TRBJ2-1, with a weak D call TRBD2 (5 bases). The CDR3 runs 14 residues. CDR1 is SQVTM, CDR2 ANQGSEA, per germline. The V end was cut by 5 bases, the J end by 0 bases, with 11 bases between. The CDR3 spells CSVFTEGSYNEQFF. Here the CDR3 DNA reads TGCAGCGTTTTTACTGAGGGCTCCTACAATGAGCAGTTCTTC.

The chain recombines TRBV6-6 with TRBJ2-6; no clear D. The CDR3 totals 13 residues. Trimming removed 6 bases at V and 1 base at J, with 4 bases between. Germline V gene lookup returns CDR1 MNHNY and CDR2 SVGAGI (reference sequence). CDR3 sequence (DNA): TGTGCCAGCAGAGAGTCTGGGGCCAACGTCCTGACTTTC. Amino acids: CASRESGANVLTF.

The rearrangement joins TRBV4-1 to TRBJ1-2; TRBD1 matches at 10 bases. CDR1 and CDR2 from the germline V gene are MGHRA and YSYEKL. V dropped 2 bases and J dropped 5; count of bases not matched to a gene: 2. The CDR3 has 14 residues. The CDR3 sequence: CASSQPGQGYGYTF. The CDR3 DNA is TGCGCCAGCAGCCAACCGGGACAGGGGTATGGCTACACCTTC.

The rearrangement uses TRBV27 and TRBJ1-1; D uncertain. The V gene lost 3 bases and the J gene lost 7 bases, with 9 bases spanning the gap. The CDR3 consists of 12 residues. Germline V gene lookup returns CDR1 MNHEY and CDR2 SMNVEV (reference sequence). The CDR3 here is CASSFAGNEAFF. CDR3 bases: TGTGCCAGCAGTTTTGCGGGGAATGAAGCTTTCTTT.

The CDR3 DNA is TGTGCCAGCAGTCGATGGGGAGCGGGGGGAAAACAAGAGACCCAGTACTTC. Residues: CASSRWGAGGKQETQYF. The J gene is TRBJ2-5, the V gene TRBV28; 9 nucleotides line up with TRBD2. The J segment lost 2 bases and the V segment lost 5 bases, leaving 12 bases of the junction unmatched. The CDR3 is 17 amino acids. The germline CDR1 and CDR2 sequences are MDHEN and SYDVKM.